This record concerns one T cell receptor (beta chain) sequence. Categorization into cohorts depended on clinical history that participants reported. From germline, CDR1 is SQVTM and CDR2 ANQGSEA. CDR3 length: 14 residues. Trimming took off 6 bases at V and 0 bases at J, with 14 bases between the two ends. This entry is derived from a study of blood T cell repertoires in COVID-19. Study-wide background: Italy, Spain and the United States were the sources of the convalescent and acute COVID-19 samples.

Sequencing was performed with immunoSEQ multiplex PCR; in TCRdb, only in-frame clones are kept and a portion is missing. Among about 270,000 clones listed, about 87% were seen once. This TCR was recovered from a woman between 50 and 59 years old who had recovered from COVID-19. The rearrangement joins TRBV29-1 to TRBJ1-1; D remains unclear. The sample taken for sequencing was PBMCs or T cells enriched from blood (not recorded which). CDR3 amino acids: CSVGRRLMNTEAFF. CDR3 DNA: TGCAGCGTGGGTAGGCGGTTGATGAACACTGAAGCTTTCTTT.